This T cell receptor beta chain was recovered during a study of preoperative IRX-2 immunotherapy in early breast cancer. Treatment specified: preoperative locoregional IRX-2 cytokine immunotherapy. V dropped 1 base and J dropped 4 bases, with 8 bases sitting between them. The CDR3 has 14 residues. The germline CDR1 and CDR2 sequences are KGHSH and LQKENI. Generated by immunoSEQ multiplex PCR, the TCRdb table keeps only in-frame clones and is missing some. The data contain over 9,500 clones, roughly 80% of them seen just once; the ten biggest clones take up roughly 5.6%. The chain has TRBV18 and TRBJ2-1; unclear D gene. This sequence originates from a human donor with breast cancer. This specimen was lymph node tissue, taken before IRX-2 immunotherapy. CDR3 protein: CASSPQGGYNEQFF. In DNA, the CDR3 is TGTGCCAGCTCACCACAGGGTGGATACAATGAGCAGTTCTTC. The whole variable domain, remainder taken from reference TRBV18 and TRBJ2-1, is NAGVMQNPRHLVRRRGQEARLRCSPMKGHSHVYWYRQLPEEGLKFMVYLQKENIIDESGMPKERFSAEFPKEGPSILRIQQVVRGDSAAYFCASSPQGGYNEQFFGPGTRLTVL.